A single TCR beta chain is shown here with its context. What it binds is unknown. Both 60 Vbeta primers and 13 Jbeta primers went into the PCR. The data were produced by immunoSEQ multiplex PCR, yet TCRdb's version contains in-frame clones alone and is incomplete. In the table there are around 150,000 clones, more than 75% of which are singletons. This sample is part of a study of cytomegalovirus exposure and HLA in healthy donors. Notes on the study in general: Fewer than 200 TCR beta chains were listed as cytomegalovirus-associated. According to a later analysis, donors in an Asian-associated ancestry cluster reportedly had fewer N-insertions than the 666-donor mean.

Those who donated were healthy bone marrow donors. The specimen sequenced was PBMCs. The TCR was taken from a woman between 40 and 50 years old in good health and CMV-seronegative.

The CDR3 sequence is CASSFSLSSYNEQFF. DNA for the CDR3: TGTGCCAGCAGCTTTAGCTTGAGCTCCTACAATGAGCAGTTCTTC. This chain links TRBV11-3 with TRBJ2-1; no clear D gene. Trimming took 3 bases from V and 0 from J, leaving 9 bases between them. The CDR3 has 15 residues. Germline V CDR1 and CDR2: SGHNT, YENEEA.